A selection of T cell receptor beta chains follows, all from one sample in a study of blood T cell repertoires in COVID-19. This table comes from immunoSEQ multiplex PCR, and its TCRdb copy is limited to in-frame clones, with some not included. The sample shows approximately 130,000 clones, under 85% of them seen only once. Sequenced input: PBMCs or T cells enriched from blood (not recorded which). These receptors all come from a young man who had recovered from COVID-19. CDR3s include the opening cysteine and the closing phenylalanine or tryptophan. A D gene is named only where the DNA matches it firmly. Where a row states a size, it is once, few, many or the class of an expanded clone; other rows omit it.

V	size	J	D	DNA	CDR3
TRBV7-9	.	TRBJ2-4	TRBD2	TGTGCCAGCAGCTTTCCCGGACTAGCGGGAGTCGGCAAAAACATTCAGTACTTC	CASSFPGLAGVGKNIQYF
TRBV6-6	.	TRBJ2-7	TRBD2	TGTGCCAGCAGTTACGTGGAGGGAGGGTCCTACGAGCAGTACTTC	CASSYVEGGSYEQYF
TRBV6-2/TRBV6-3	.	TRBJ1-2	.	TGTGCCAGCAGTTACTCGTTCAGGGCTGACGGCTACACCTTC	CASSYSFRADGYTF
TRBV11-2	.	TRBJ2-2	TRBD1	TGTGCCAGCAGACGGACAGGGGACACCGGGGAGCTGTTTTTT	CASRRTGDTGELFF
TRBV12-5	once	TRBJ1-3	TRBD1	TGTGCTAGTGGTTTGGTACTGGTTGAACAGGGGGCAGGCTCCAGAAACACCATATATTTT	CASGLVLVEQGAGSRNTIYF
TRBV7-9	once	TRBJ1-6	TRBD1	TGTGCCAGCAGCCTAGGAGGACAGGGGTATTCACCCCTCCACTTT	CASSLGGQGYSPLHF
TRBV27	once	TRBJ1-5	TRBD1	TGTGCCAGCAGGCAGGGGGAAAGACAGCCCCAGCATTTT	CASRQGERQPQHF
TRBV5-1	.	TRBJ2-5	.	TGCGCCAGCAGCTTCCTGACTGGGGGCAGGGACCAGTACTTC	CASSFLTGGRDQYF
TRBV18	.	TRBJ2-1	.	TGTGCCAGCTCGTCGGGAAAGGGACTGGAGCAGTTCTTC	CASSSGKGLEQFF
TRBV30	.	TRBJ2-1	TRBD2	TGTGCCTGGGCTAGCGGGAGCCCCTACAATGAGCAGTTCTTC	CAWASGSPYNEQFF
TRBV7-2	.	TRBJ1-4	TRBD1	TGTGCCAGCAGCCTCAGGACAGGGGGCGTTGAAAAACTGTTTTTT	CASSLRTGGVEKLFF
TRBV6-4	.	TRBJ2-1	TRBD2	TGTGCCAGCAGCCTTAGCGGGGGGGACAATGAGCAGTTCTTC	CASSLSGGDNEQFF
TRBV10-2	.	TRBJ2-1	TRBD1	TGCGCCAGCAGCCATTCGACAGGGAACTCCTACAATGAGCAGTTCTTC	CASSHSTGNSYNEQFF
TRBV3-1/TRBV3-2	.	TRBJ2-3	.	TGTGCCAGCAGCCAAGATTCCGGGAGCACAGATACGCAGTATTTT	CASSQDSGSTDTQYF
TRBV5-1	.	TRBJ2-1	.	TGCGCCAGCAGCTCATCCGGACTGACCGGACCCCATGAGCAGTTCTTC	CASSSSGLTGPHEQFF
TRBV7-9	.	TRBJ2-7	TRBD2	TGTGCCAGCAGCCCGGGGGGGGGAGTCTACGAGCAGTACTTC	CASSPGGGVYEQYF
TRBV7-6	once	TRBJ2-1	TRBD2	TGTGCCAGCAGCTTCCGGGGTAGCGGGGGAGATGAGCAGTTCTTC	CASSFRGSGGDEQFF
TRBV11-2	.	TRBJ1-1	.	TGTGCCAGCAGCCCTAGGGGAGGGGATACTGAAGCTTTCTTT	CASSPRGGDTEAFF
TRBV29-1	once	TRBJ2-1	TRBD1	TGCAGCGTTGAAGGGTCAGGGGGACACAATGAGCAGTTCTTC	CSVEGSGGHNEQFF
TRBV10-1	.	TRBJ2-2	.	TGCGCCAGCAGTGAGTCGGAAGGGGCGCGTGTCGGGGAGCTGTTTTTT	CASSESEGARVGELFF
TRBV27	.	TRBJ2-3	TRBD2	TGTGCCAGCAGTTTAACGGGTCCTAGCGGGGGCACAGATACGCAGTATTTT	CASSLTGPSGGTDTQYF
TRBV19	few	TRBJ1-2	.	TGTGCCAGTAGTTCAGTTTTAACAGGTACCTATGGCTACACCTTC	CASSSVLTGTYGYTF
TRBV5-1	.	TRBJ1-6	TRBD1	TGCGCCAGCAGCTTACGGACAGGAAATAATTCACCCCTCCACTTT	CASSLRTGNNSPLHF
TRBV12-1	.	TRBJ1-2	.	TGTGCCAGCAGCCCGACCACAAGACAGGGGTTGGAGGGTGGCTACACCTTC	CASSPTTRQGLEGGYTF
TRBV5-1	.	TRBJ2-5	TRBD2	TGCGCCAGCAGCTTGGTTCCTAGCGGGATCCGCCAAGAGACCCAGTACTTC	CASSLVPSGIRQETQYF
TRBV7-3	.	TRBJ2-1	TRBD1	TGTGCCAGCAGTCCCGGCCAGGGGGCTTTCAATGAGCAGTTCTTC	CASSPGQGAFNEQFF
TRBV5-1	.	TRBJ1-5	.	TGCGCCAGCAGCTTGGGGGGAGGGAACCAGCCCCAGCATTTT	CASSLGGGNQPQHF
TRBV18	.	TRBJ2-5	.	TGTGCCAGCTCACCTGACAGAGAGACCCAGTACTTC	CASSPDRETQYF
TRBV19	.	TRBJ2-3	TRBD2	TGTGCCAGTACCCCACATAGGACTAGCGGAGACACAGATACGCAGTATTTT	CASTPHRTSGDTDTQYF
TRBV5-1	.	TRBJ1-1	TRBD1	TGCGCCAGCAGCTTGATAGGGACAGGAGTGAACACTGAAGCTTTCTTT	CASSLIGTGVNTEAFF
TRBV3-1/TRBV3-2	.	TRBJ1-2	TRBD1	TGTGCCAGCAGCCAGATACAGGGGTATAGGTCTTACACCTTC	CASSQIQGYRSYTF
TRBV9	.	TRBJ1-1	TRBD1	TGTGCCAGCAGCGCAGGGGGCGCGAAGAACACTGAAGCTTTCTTT	CASSAGGAKNTEAFF
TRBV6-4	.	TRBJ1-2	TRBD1	TGTGCCAGCAGTGCCCAGGGGGCAGGAGGCTACACCTTC	CASSAQGAGGYTF
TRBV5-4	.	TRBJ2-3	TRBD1	TGTGCCAGCAGCTTGGGGGCCAGGGGGCGGACAGATACGCAGTATTTT	CASSLGARGRTDTQYF
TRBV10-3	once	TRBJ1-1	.	TGTGCCATCAGTGAGCGTAACACTGAAGCTTTCTTT	CAISERNTEAFF
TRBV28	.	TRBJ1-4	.	TGTGCCAGCGCGATGTCACCGGGTAATGAAAAACTGTTTTTT	CASAMSPGNEKLFF
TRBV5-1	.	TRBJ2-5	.	TGCGCCAGCAGCTTGACAGATAACCAAGAGACCCAGTACTTC	CASSLTDNQETQYF
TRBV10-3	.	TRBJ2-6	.	TGTGCCATCACCCCTAGGACTTCTGGGGCCAACGTCCTGACTTTC	CAITPRTSGANVLTF
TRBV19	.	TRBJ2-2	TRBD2	TGTGCCAGTAGTAAAAGGGGTCGGGGGGGGCAACGCACCGGGGAGCTGTTTTTT	CASSKRGRGGQRTGELFF
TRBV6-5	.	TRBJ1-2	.	TGTGCCAGCAGACCTCCCGTTCTAGGTTATGGCTACACCTTC	CASRPPVLGYGYTF
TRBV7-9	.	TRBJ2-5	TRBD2	TGTGCCAGCAGCTTAGGGAGCGGGACGGGCCAAGAGACCCAGTACTTC	CASSLGSGTGQETQYF
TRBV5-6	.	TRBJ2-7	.	TGTGCCAGCAGCTTGTCCTTTGGGTTAATAGCTTACGAGCAGTACTTC	CASSLSFGLIAYEQYF
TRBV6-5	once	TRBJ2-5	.	TGTGCCAGCACCCGGCAAGGGGCGCAAGAGACCCAGTACTTC	CASTRQGAQETQYF
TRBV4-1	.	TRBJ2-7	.	TGCGCCAGCAGTCATGATGGCCGGGACGAGCAGTACTTC	CASSHDGRDEQYF
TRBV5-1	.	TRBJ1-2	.	TGCGCCAGCAGCATCCTACAGGGCGCCTATGGCTACACCTTC	CASSILQGAYGYTF
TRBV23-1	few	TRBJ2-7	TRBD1	TGCGCCAGCAGCCCGACAGGGGAATACGAGCAGTACTTC	CASSPTGEYEQYF
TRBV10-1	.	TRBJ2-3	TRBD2	TGCGCCAGCAGTGAGTCTGCTAGCGGGGTCCTCGGTACAGATACGCAGTATTTT	CASSESASGVLGTDTQYF
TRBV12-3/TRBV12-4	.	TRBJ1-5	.	TGTGCCAGCAGCCGGGGGTACCAGCCCCAGCATTTT	CASSRGYQPQHF
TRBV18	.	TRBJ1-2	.	TGTGCCAGCTCATCCGACAGGAGCAGGGGCGGCTACACCTTC	CASSSDRSRGGYTF